The rows below give T cell receptor beta chains drawn from one sample of a study of blood T cell repertoires in COVID-19. Data came from immunoSEQ multiplex PCR; TCRdb stores just in-frame clones and leaves some out. The profile shows 65,000 to 70,000 clones, 87% of them singletons. Sequencing was performed on peripheral blood. The receptors here all came from a woman of 80 years or more with acute or convalescent COVID-19. Both conserved end residues are part of each CDR3. D genes are given only for firm matches. The size field is filled for only some rows; it gives once, few, many or a size class.

J: TRBJ1-1; size: .; D: .; V: TRBV28; DNA: TGTGCCAGCAGTTTATTAGCCAAGAGAACTGAAGCTTTCTTT; CDR3: CASSLLAKRTEAFF
J: TRBJ1-2; size: few; D: .; V: TRBV5-1; DNA: TGCGCCAGCAGCTTGGCCTGGGGGGGTACTGGCTACACCTTC; CDR3: CASSLAWGGTGYTF
J: TRBJ2-7; size: few; D: .; V: TRBV27; DNA: TGTGCCAGCAGCCTCCCAGCCCAGGCAAAGCAGTACTTC; CDR3: CASSLPAQAKQYF
J: TRBJ2-3; size: .; D: TRBD2; V: TRBV9; DNA: TGTGCCAGCAGCAAACATACTAGCGGGACAACAGATACGCAGTATTTT; CDR3: CASSKHTSGTTDTQYF
J: TRBJ2-7; size: .; D: .; V: TRBV3-1/TRBV3-2; DNA: TGTGCCAGCAGCCAAGATTGGGCAGTTAACGAGCAGTACTTC; CDR3: CASSQDWAVNEQYF
J: TRBJ2-2; size: .; D: .; V: TRBV7-2; DNA: TGTGCCAGCAGCTTAATAACTAGCCCGGACACCGGGGAGCTGTTTTTT; CDR3: CASSLITSPDTGELFF
J: TRBJ2-7; size: .; D: .; V: TRBV12-3/TRBV12-4; DNA: TGTGCCAGCAGTATCCTAGACGAGCAGTACTTC; CDR3: CASSILDEQYF
J: TRBJ2-2; size: .; D: TRBD1; V: TRBV18; DNA: TGTGCCAGCTCGCCGACAGGGGGGCGCACCGGGGAGCTGTTTTTT; CDR3: CASSPTGGRTGELFF
J: TRBJ1-5; size: .; D: .; V: TRBV10-2; DNA: TGCGCCAGCACCTCCCAGACTAATCAGCCCCAGCATTTT; CDR3: CASTSQTNQPQHF
J: TRBJ1-1; size: .; D: .; V: TRBV28; DNA: TGTGCCAGCAGTTTCCCGACCATGGGGGCGAAAGCTTTCTTT; CDR3: CASSFPTMGAKAFF
J: TRBJ1-4; size: .; D: .; V: TRBV5-1; DNA: TGCGCCAGCAGCTTGGAAGCGGGAGCAACTAATGAAAAACTGTTTTTT; CDR3: CASSLEAGATNEKLFF
J: TRBJ2-3; size: .; D: .; V: TRBV5-1; DNA: TGCGCCAGCAGCTCCACCGGGATGACTGTGGATACGCAGTATTTT; CDR3: CASSSTGMTVDTQYF
J: TRBJ1-5; size: .; D: TRBD1; V: TRBV7-2; DNA: TGTGCCAGCAGACTAACCGGGACAGGGGACAATCAGCCCCAGCATTTT; CDR3: CASRLTGTGDNQPQHF
J: TRBJ2-3; size: .; D: TRBD2; V: TRBV9; DNA: TGTGCCAGCAGCACTAGCGGGGCTGCTTTAGATACGCAGTATTTT; CDR3: CASSTSGAALDTQYF
J: TRBJ1-2; size: few; D: TRBD1; V: TRBV19; DNA: TGTGCCAGTACCCCCGACTCCGGGACAGGGCCTTTCTATGGCTACACCTTC; CDR3: CASTPDSGTGPFYGYTF
J: TRBJ2-5; size: .; D: .; V: TRBV12-3/TRBV12-4; DNA: TGTGCCAGCAGTTGGAGGGATGAGACCCAGTACTTC; CDR3: CASSWRDETQYF
J: TRBJ1-1; size: .; D: TRBD1; V: TRBV6-5; DNA: TGTGCCAGCGGGGAGAGACAGGGCTTCACTGAAGCTTTCTTT; CDR3: CASGERQGFTEAFF
J: TRBJ1-1; size: .; D: TRBD1; V: TRBV27; DNA: TGTGCCAGCATTACTCCCGGGACAGGGAGGACTGAAGCTTTCTTT; CDR3: CASITPGTGRTEAFF
J: TRBJ2-2; size: .; D: .; V: TRBV3-1/TRBV3-2; DNA: TGTGCCACCCGGCCAGGCCCGAACACCGGGGAGCTGTTTTTT; CDR3: CATRPGPNTGELFF
J: TRBJ2-2; size: .; D: .; V: TRBV7-9; DNA: TGTGCCAGCAGCGCATCGGCAGGGCTAGGCGCGAACACCGGGGAGCTGTTTTTT; CDR3: CASSASAGLGANTGELFF
J: TRBJ1-5; size: .; D: TRBD1; V: TRBV4-1; DNA: TGCGCCAGCAGCCAAGATCCCGGCAGGGGGCTTTTCAATCAGCCCCAGCATTTT; CDR3: CASSQDPGRGLFNQPQHF
J: TRBJ1-6; size: .; D: .; V: TRBV5-8; DNA: TGTGCCAGCAGCTTTGAGACAGTAGGGAATTCACCCCTCCACTTT; CDR3: CASSFETVGNSPLHF
J: TRBJ2-5; size: .; D: TRBD2; V: TRBV4-2; DNA: TGTGCCAGCAGCCAGGAGCGGGGGGAGACCCAGTACTTC; CDR3: CASSQERGETQYF
J: TRBJ2-7; size: few; D: TRBD2; V: TRBV24-1; DNA: TGTGCCACCAGTGATTGGACTAGCGGGAACCACGAGCAGTACTTC; CDR3: CATSDWTSGNHEQYF